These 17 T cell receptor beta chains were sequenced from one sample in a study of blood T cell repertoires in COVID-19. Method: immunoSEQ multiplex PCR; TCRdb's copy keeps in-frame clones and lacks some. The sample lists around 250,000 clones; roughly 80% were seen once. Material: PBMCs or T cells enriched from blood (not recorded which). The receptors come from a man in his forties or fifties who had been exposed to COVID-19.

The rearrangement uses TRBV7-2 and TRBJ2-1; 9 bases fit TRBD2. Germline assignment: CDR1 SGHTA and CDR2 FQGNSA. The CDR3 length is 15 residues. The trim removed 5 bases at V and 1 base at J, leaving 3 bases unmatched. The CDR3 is CASSTTSGSYNEQFF. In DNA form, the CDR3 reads TGTGCCAGCAGCACGACTAGCGGTTCCTACAATGAGCAGTTCTTC.

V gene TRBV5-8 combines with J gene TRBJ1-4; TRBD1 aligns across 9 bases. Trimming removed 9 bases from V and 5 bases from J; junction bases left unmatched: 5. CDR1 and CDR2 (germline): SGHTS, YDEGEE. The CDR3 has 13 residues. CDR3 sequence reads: CATPDRGNEKLFF. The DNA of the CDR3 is TGTGCCACACCCGACAGGGGGAATGAAAAACTGTTTTTT.

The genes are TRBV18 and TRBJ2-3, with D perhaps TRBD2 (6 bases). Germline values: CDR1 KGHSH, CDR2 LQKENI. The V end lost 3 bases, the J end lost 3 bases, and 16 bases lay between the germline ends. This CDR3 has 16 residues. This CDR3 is CASSPPTGEGTDTQYF. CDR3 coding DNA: TGTGCCAGCTCACCGCCAACGGGAGAGGGGACAGATACGCAGTATTTT.

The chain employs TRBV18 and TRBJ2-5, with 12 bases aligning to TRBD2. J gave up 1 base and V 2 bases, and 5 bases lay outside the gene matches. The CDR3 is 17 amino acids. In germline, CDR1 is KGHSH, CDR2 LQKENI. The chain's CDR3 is CASSPSTSGSGQETQYF. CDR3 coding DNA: TGTGCCAGCTCACCATCGACTAGCGGGAGTGGCCAAGAGACCCAGTACTTC.

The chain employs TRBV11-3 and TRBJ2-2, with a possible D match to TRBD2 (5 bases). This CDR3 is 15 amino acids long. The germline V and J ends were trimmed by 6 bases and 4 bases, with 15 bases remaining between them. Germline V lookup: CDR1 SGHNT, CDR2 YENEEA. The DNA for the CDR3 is TGTGCCAGCAGATCCCTAAATCGGGGCACCGGGGAGCTGTTTTTT. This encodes CASRSLNRGTGELFF.

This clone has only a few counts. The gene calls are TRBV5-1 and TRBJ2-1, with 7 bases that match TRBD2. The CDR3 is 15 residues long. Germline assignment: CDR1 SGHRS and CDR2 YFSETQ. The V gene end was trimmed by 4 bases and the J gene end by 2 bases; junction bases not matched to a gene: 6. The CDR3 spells CASSPIREAYNEQFF. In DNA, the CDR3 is TGCGCCAGCAGCCCCATCCGGGAGGCCTACAATGAGCAGTTCTTC.

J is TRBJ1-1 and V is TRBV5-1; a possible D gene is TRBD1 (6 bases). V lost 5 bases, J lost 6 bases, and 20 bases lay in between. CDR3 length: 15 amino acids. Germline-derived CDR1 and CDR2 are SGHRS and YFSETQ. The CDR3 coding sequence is TGCGCCAGCAGTTCGACAGGTAGAGTGCCAGCTGAAGCTTTCTTT. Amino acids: CASSSTGRVPAEAFF.

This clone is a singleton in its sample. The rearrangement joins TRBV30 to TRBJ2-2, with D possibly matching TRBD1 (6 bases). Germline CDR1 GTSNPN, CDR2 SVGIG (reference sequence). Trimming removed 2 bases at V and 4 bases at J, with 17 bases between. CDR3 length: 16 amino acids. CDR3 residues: CAWSPTLDSLTGELFF. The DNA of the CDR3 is TGTGCCTGGAGTCCAACACTGGACAGCCTCACCGGGGAGCTGTTTTTT.

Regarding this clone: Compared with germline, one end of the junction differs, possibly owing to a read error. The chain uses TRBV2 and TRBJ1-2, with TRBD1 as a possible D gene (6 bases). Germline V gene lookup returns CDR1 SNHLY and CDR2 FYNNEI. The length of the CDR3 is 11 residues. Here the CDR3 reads CASSEAGAALF. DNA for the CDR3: TGTGCCAGCAGTGAAGCGGGGGCCGCCCTCTTC.

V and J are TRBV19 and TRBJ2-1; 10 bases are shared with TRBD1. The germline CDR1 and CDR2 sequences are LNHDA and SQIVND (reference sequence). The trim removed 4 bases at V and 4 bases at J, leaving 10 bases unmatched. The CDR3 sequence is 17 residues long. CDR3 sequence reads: CASSTYSDRGIYNEQFF. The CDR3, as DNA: TGTGCCAGTAGTACCTACTCGGACAGGGGGATTTACAATGAGCAGTTCTTC.

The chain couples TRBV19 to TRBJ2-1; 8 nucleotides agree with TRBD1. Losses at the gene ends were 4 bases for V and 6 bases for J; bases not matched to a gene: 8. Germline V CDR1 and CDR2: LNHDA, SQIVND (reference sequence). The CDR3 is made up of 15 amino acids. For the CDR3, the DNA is TGTGCCAGTAGTAAGGGCGACAGGGGTGGCAATGAGCAGTTCTTC. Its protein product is CASSKGDRGGNEQFF.

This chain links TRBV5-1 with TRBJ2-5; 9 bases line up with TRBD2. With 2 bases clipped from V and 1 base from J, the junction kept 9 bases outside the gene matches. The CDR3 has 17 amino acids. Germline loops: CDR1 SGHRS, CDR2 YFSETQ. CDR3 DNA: TGCGCCAGCAGCTTCAACTCCCCGACTAGCGGCCAAGAGACCCAGTACTTC. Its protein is CASSFNSPTSGQETQYF.

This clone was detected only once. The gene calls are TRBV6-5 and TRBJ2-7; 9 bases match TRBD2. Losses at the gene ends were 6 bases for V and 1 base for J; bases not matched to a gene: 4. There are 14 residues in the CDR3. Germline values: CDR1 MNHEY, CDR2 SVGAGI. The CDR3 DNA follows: TGTGCCAGCAGCCGACTAGCGGATTCCTACGAGCAGTACTTC. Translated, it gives CASSRLADSYEQYF.

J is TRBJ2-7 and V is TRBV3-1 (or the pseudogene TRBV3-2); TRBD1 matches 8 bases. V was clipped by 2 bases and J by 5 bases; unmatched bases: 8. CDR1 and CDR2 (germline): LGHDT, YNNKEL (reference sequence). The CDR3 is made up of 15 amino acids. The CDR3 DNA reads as TGTGCCAGCAGCCAACAAATGACAGGGGTCCACGAGCAGTACTTC. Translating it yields CASSQQMTGVHEQYF.

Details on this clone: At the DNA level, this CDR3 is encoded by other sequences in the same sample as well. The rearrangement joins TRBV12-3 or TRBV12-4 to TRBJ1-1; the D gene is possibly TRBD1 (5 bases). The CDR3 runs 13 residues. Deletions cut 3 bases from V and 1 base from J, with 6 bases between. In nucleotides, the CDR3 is TGTGCCAGCAGTTTTCAGGGGAACACTGAAGCTTTCTTT. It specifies CASSFQGNTEAFF.

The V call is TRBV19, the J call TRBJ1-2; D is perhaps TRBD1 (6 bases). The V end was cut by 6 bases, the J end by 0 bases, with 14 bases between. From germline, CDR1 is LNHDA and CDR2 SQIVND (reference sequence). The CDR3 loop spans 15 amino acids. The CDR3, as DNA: TGTGCCAGTAGGGACAGCGTTCTAGCTAACTATGGCTACACCTTC. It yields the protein CASRDSVLANYGYTF.

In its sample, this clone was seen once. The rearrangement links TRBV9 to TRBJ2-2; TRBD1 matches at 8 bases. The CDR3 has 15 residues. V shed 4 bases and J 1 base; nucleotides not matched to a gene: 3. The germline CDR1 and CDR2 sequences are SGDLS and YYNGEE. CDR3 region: CASSRGQGNTGELFF. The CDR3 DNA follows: TGTGCCAGCAGCCGAGGACAGGGGAACACCGGGGAGCTGTTTTTT.